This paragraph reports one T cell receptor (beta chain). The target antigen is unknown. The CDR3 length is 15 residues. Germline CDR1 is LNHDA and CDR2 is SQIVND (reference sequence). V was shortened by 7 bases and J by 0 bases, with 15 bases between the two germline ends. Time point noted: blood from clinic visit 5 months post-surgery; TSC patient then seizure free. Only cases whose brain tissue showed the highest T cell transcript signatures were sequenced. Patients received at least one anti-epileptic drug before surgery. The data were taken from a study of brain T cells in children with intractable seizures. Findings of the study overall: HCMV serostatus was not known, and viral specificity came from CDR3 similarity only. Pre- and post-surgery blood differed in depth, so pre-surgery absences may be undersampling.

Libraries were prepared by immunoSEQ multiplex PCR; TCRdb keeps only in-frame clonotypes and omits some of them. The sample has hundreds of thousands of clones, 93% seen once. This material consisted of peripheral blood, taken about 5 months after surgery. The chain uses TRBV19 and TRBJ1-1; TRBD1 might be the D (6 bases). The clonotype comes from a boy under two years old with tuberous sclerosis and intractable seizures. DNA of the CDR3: TGTGCCAGTACTCAGGGGCCGATTATGAACACTGAAGCTTTCTTT. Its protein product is CASTQGPIMNTEAFF.